This T cell receptor beta chain was found in a study of blood T cell repertoires in COVID-19. Study details: T cells, B-cell-depleted T cells, or PBMCs supplied cDNA or gDNA.

The CDR3 is made up of 12 amino acids. The V gene's germline CDR1 is MRHNA and CDR2 SNTAGT. The V end lost 5 bases, the J end lost 8 bases, and 12 bases lay between the germline ends. Original data processing: Estimated nucleated cell counts came from reference gene primer amplification. Repertoires were generated with immunoSEQ multiplex PCR, while TCRdb's copy carries only in-frame clones and drops some. V, J and clone size are taken as reported in that table, and D and trimming were inferred from the DNA itself. This sample has 200,000 to 250,000 clones; roughly 83% occur once, and the top ten carry roughly 2%. The table lists this clone with a count of one.

The chain couples TRBV6-4 to TRBJ1-1, with D maybe TRBD1 (5 bases). Sequences were obtained from PBMCs or T cells enriched from blood (not recorded which). This receptor was taken from a woman between 50 and 59 years old who had recovered from COVID-19. CDR3 amino acids: CASSTEGREAFF. CDR3 nucleotides: TGTGCCAGCAGTACGGAGGGGCGCGAAGCTTTCTTT.